This T cell receptor (beta chain) was documented in a study of vaccination and CD4 T cells after COVID-19. Looking at the study overall: Either a CEFX pool, an HIV-1 Nef pool, or no peptide was added to control cultures.

The CDR3 extends over 16 amino acids. Germline CDR1 and CDR2: MNHNS and SASEGT. The V end was cut by 2 bases, the J end by 7 bases, with 18 bases between. The sample's treatment: roughly 11-day PBMC culture with coronavirus spike peptide pools or control peptides (ViraFEST assay). Scientists ran DNA taken from cultured CD4+ T cells through the Oncomine TCR Beta short-read assay for sequencing. Cultures of CD4+ T cells served as the source for extracting genomic DNA. TCRdb ran MiXCR on the PCR reads and lists one entry per CDR3 protein. This repertoire shows approximately 12,000 distinct CDR3 sequences, roughly 50% found once; its top ten account for 28%. About this clonotype: The target antigen is unknown.

The chain has TRBV6-1 and TRBJ1-5, with D possibly matching TRBD1 (6 bases). This TCR derives from a human donor who had recovered from COVID-19. Sample: CD4+ T cells from blood, cultured in vitro. This CDR3 reads CASSEIPQGQGQPQHF. The CDR3 DNA is TGTGCCAGCAGTGAAATCCCCCAGGGGCAGGGACAGCCCCAGCATTTT.